This TCR beta chain was obtained from a study of CD8+ T cells in alopecia areata. General observations from the study: Especially in alopecia totalis/universalis, lesional scalp showed greater clonality than normal scalp did.

Reverse transcribed after extraction, RNA yielded cDNA as the sequencing template. Repertoires were generated with immunoSEQ multiplex PCR, while TCRdb's copy carries only in-frame clones and drops some. The sample has 100,000 to 130,000 clones; roughly 64% are singletons. This CDR3 has 14 residues. Germline V lookup: CDR1 MNHEY, CDR2 SVGAGI. Between the trimmed V and J ends, which lost 4 bases and 5 bases, there was a span of 11 bases. Regarding this clone: Its specificity is not known.

The V and J genes are TRBV6-5 and TRBJ2-2; no clear D gene. The clonotype originates from a human donor in good health. The specimen sequenced was CD8+ T cells sorted from blood. The CDR3 sequence: CASSCCLYTGELFF. CDR3 in DNA: TGTGCCAGCAGTTGCTGCCTTTATACCGGGGAGCTGTTTTTT.